Listed below are T cell receptor beta chains from one sample, sequenced in a study of blood T cell repertoires in COVID-19. Method: immunoSEQ multiplex PCR; TCRdb's copy keeps in-frame clones and lacks some. Seen here are 35,000 to 50,000 clones, around 85% observed once, and the top ten hold about 12%. The specimen was peripheral blood. The receptors were sampled from a human donor in a cohort sampled during active COVID-19. The CDR3 runs from the conserved cysteine through the conserved F or W. D genes are given only for firm matches. Clone size appears in some rows only: once, few, many, or a class for an expanded clone.

CDR3nt: TGTGCCAGCACCCCTTGGTACTTC; CDR3aa: CASTPWYF; abundance: once; j_gene: TRBJ2-7; d_gene: NA; v_gene: TRBV5-5
CDR3nt: TGTGCCAGCAGTCCCCGGACAGCCCGTGAAGCTTTCTTT; CDR3aa: CASSPRTAREAFF; abundance: NA; j_gene: TRBJ1-1; d_gene: NA; v_gene: TRBV12-3/TRBV12-4
CDR3nt: TGTGCCAGCAGCTTAGGTACTAGCGGGTCCTACAATGAGCAGTTCTTC; CDR3aa: CASSLGTSGSYNEQFF; abundance: NA; j_gene: TRBJ2-1; d_gene: TRBD2; v_gene: TRBV5-4
CDR3nt: TGTGCCAGCAGCCTAGCGGGGGGGTACTACGAGCAGTACTTC; CDR3aa: CASSLAGGYYEQYF; abundance: once; j_gene: TRBJ2-7; d_gene: TRBD2; v_gene: TRBV5-4
CDR3nt: TGTGCCAGCAGCGTAGCGGGGGGCTATAATTCACCCCTCCACTTT; CDR3aa: CASSVAGGYNSPLHF; abundance: NA; j_gene: TRBJ1-6; d_gene: NA; v_gene: TRBV9
CDR3nt: TGTGCCAGCAGTTCCCCCAGGGGGTCGACTAATGAAAAACTGTTTTTT; CDR3aa: CASSSPRGSTNEKLFF; abundance: few; j_gene: TRBJ1-4; d_gene: TRBD1; v_gene: TRBV28
CDR3nt: TGTGCCAGCAGCCAAGCTAATCAGGGGAGGTACTTC; CDR3aa: CASSQANQGRYF; abundance: few; j_gene: TRBJ2-7; d_gene: NA; v_gene: TRBV3-1/TRBV3-2
CDR3nt: TGCGCCAGCAGTCAATCGGAGGGTCTGGGCGAGCAGTACTTC; CDR3aa: CASSQSEGLGEQYF; abundance: NA; j_gene: TRBJ2-7; d_gene: NA; v_gene: TRBV23-1
CDR3nt: TGCGCCAGCAGGACGGGAGGCTCCTACAATGAGCAGTTCTTC; CDR3aa: CASRTGGSYNEQFF; abundance: NA; j_gene: TRBJ2-1; d_gene: TRBD2; v_gene: TRBV10-2
CDR3nt: TGTGCCAGCAGCGTCCCCCAGGGGATAGGAGATACGCAGTATTTT; CDR3aa: CASSVPQGIGDTQYF; abundance: NA; j_gene: TRBJ2-3; d_gene: NA; v_gene: TRBV11-1
CDR3nt: TGCGCCAGCAGCTTGGCTAGCGGGGCTGGGGCCAACGTCCTGACTTTC; CDR3aa: CASSLASGAGANVLTF; abundance: NA; j_gene: TRBJ2-6; d_gene: TRBD2; v_gene: TRBV5-1
CDR3nt: TGTGCCAGCAGTTACTCGAGTACCGGGAGGTACATTCAGTACTTC; CDR3aa: CASSYSSTGRYIQYF; abundance: NA; j_gene: TRBJ2-4; d_gene: TRBD2; v_gene: TRBV6-5
CDR3nt: TGTGCCAGCAGTCAGGACAAGACTGAAGCTTTCTTT; CDR3aa: CASSQDKTEAFF; abundance: NA; j_gene: TRBJ1-1; d_gene: NA; v_gene: TRBV6-6
CDR3nt: TGCGCCAGCAGCCAACCTTGGACTAGCCACGAGCAGTACTTC; CDR3aa: CASSQPWTSHEQYF; abundance: once; j_gene: TRBJ2-7; d_gene: TRBD2; v_gene: TRBV3-1/TRBV3-2
CDR3nt: TGTGCCAGCAGCGAAAACCAGGAAAAACTGTTTTTT; CDR3aa: CASSENQEKLFF; abundance: NA; j_gene: TRBJ1-4; d_gene: NA; v_gene: TRBV7-9
CDR3nt: TGTGCCAGCAGTGAAGCGGGGGGACGCACAGATACGCAGTATTTT; CDR3aa: CASSEAGGRTDTQYF; abundance: NA; j_gene: TRBJ2-3; d_gene: NA; v_gene: TRBV2
CDR3nt: TGTGCCAGTAGAAACATGGAGCCTAACTATGGCTACACCTTC; CDR3aa: CASRNMEPNYGYTF; abundance: NA; j_gene: TRBJ1-2; d_gene: NA; v_gene: TRBV19
CDR3nt: TGTGCCAGCACGGGACAGGGATCCTATAATTCACCCCTCCACTTT; CDR3aa: CASTGQGSYNSPLHF; abundance: few; j_gene: TRBJ1-6; d_gene: TRBD1; v_gene: TRBV28
CDR3nt: TGTGCCAGCAGTGACAGGAATGAAAAACTGTTTTTT; CDR3aa: CASSDRNEKLFF; abundance: NA; j_gene: TRBJ1-4; d_gene: NA; v_gene: TRBV6-1
CDR3nt: TGCAGCGTCGAGGACAGATCTGACTATGGCTACACCTTC; CDR3aa: CSVEDRSDYGYTF; abundance: few; j_gene: TRBJ1-2; d_gene: NA; v_gene: TRBV29-1
CDR3nt: TGTGCCAGCAGCGTAGATGGGCGCGGGGTTTTGGGGGAGCAGTACTTC; CDR3aa: CASSVDGRGVLGEQYF; abundance: NA; j_gene: TRBJ2-7; d_gene: NA; v_gene: TRBV9
CDR3nt: TGTGCCAGCTCGACCAGGGGAGAGCAGTTCTTC; CDR3aa: CASSTRGEQFF; abundance: NA; j_gene: TRBJ2-1; d_gene: NA; v_gene: TRBV3-1/TRBV3-2
CDR3nt: TGCAGCGTTGACCGCCCCTGGCGTTCTAGCTCCTACAATGAGCAGTTCTTC; CDR3aa: CSVDRPWRSSSYNEQFF; abundance: NA; j_gene: TRBJ2-1; d_gene: NA; v_gene: TRBV29-1
CDR3nt: TGTGCCAGTAGTATGGGACAGTATCGTCCTGGGGGTGAGCAGTTCTTC; CDR3aa: CASSMGQYRPGGEQFF; abundance: NA; j_gene: TRBJ2-1; d_gene: TRBD1; v_gene: TRBV19